This T cell receptor (beta chain) appears in the sequencing data of a study of T cells after yellow fever vaccination. Overall study results and limits: Subsequent booster samples again held most clones from primary vaccination (96% CD4, 85% to 90% CD8).

Each CDR3 protein is one row after TCRdb ran MiXCR on the 5' RACE reads. The table shows more than 350,000 distinct CDR3 sequences, with around 10% occurring only once. This CDR3 region has 17 residues. The ends lost 3 bases at V and 0 bases at J; junction bases unmatched: 4. Germline V lookup: CDR1 SGHRS, CDR2 YFSETQ. In its sample, this clonotype was seen a few times. Its target is unknown. The sample was PBMCs, taken on the day of the first yellow fever vaccination. The TCR was taken from a man younger than 35 who received the YFV17D yellow fever vaccine. J is TRBJ2-6 and V is TRBV5-1, with 9 positions matching TRBD1. CDR3 nucleotide sequence: TGCGCCAGCAGCTCGAGACAGGGGGACTCTGGGGCCAACGTCCTGACTTTC. Amino acid sequence: CASSSRQGDSGANVLTF.